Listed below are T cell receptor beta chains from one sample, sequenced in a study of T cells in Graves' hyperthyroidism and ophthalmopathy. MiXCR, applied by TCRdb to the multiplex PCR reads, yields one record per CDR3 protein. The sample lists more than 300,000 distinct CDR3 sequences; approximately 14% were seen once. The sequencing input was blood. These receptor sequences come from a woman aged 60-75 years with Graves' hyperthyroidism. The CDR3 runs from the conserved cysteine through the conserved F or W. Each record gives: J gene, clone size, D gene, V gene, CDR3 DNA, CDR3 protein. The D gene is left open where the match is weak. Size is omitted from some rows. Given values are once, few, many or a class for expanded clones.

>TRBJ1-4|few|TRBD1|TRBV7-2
TGTGCCAGCAGCTTAGGGGGGACAGCGGGGCAAAAACTGTTTTTT
CASSLGGTAGQKLFF
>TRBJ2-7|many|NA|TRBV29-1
TGCAGCGTTGCCACCCGCAGGGGCTACGAGCAGTACTTC
CSVATRRGYEQYF
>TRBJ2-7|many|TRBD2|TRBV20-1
TGCAGTGCTGGGGGACTAACATCCTACGAGCAGTACTTC
CSAGGLTSYEQYF
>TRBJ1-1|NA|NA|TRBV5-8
TGTGCCAGCAGCTTGCCCCCGGGGAACACTGAAGCTTTCTTT
CASSLPPGNTEAFF
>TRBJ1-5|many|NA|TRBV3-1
TGTGCCAGCAGCCGGACAGATAGCAATCAGCCCCAGCATTTT
CASSRTDSNQPQHF
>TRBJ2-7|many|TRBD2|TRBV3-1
TGTGCCAGCAGCCGGGAGGGAGGCTCGACCTACGAGCAGTACTTC
CASSREGGSTYEQYF
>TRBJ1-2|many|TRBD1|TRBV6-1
TGTGCCAGCAGTGCGCTGCACGGACAGGGGGCCGGCTACACCTTC
CASSALHGQGAGYTF
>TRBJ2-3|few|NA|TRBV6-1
TGTGCCAGCAGTGACGTAGGGGGACCTTTGGGGGATACGCAGTATTTT
CASSDVGGPLGDTQYF
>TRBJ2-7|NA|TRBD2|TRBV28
TGTGCCAGCAGTACCTCGACTAGCGGCTCATACGAGCAGTACTTC
CASSTSTSGSYEQYF
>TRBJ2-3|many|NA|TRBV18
TGTGCCAGCCTCGATACGGGAGTAGGAGATACGCAGTATTTT
CASLDTGVGDTQYF
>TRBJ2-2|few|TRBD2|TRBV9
TGTGCCAGCAGCGTAGATCAGGGACTAGTGTCCGGGGAGCTGTTTTTT
CASSVDQGLVSGELFF
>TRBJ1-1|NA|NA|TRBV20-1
TGCAGTGCTAGAGATTTGCAGGGGAACACTGAAGCTTTCTTT
CSARDLQGNTEAFF
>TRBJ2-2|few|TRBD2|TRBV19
TGTGCCACCTTCCCCACTAGCGGGAGTTTCACCGGGGAGCTGTTTTTT
CATFPTSGSFTGELFF
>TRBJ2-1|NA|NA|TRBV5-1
TGCGCCAGCAGCGTAAAGGGGGACGACTACAATGAGCAGTTCTTC
CASSVKGDDYNEQFF
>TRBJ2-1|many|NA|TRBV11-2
TGTGCCAGCAGCCCAACCAAGGGAGCCCGTGAGCAGTTCTTC
CASSPTKGAREQFF
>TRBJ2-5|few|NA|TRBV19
TGTGCCAGTAGTTCAGCGGTTCAAGAGACCCAGTACTTC
CASSSAVQETQYF
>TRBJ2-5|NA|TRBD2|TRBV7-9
TGTGCCAGCAGCCAAAGGCCTAGCGGGCCTGCCCAAGAGACCCAGTACTTC
CASSQRPSGPAQETQYF
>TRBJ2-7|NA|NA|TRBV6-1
TGTGCCAGCAGCCAGGGGGGGGCCGCCTACGAGCAGTACTTC
CASSQGGAAYEQYF
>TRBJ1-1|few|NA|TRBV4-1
TGCGCCAGCAGCTCCGACAGACAGGCTGAAGCTTTCTTT
CASSSDRQAEAFF
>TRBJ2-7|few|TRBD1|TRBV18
TGTGCCAGCTCACCTCCAAATGTACAGGGGTCGGGCGAGCAGTACTTC
CASSPPNVQGSGEQYF
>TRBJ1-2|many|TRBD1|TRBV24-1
TGTGCCACCAGTGATCCCCGACAGGGCTATGGCTACACCTTC
CATSDPRQGYGYTF
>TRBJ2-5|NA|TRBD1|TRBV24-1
TGTGCCACCAGTGATGGGACAGGGAAAAAAGAGACCCAGTACTTC
CATSDGTGKKETQYF
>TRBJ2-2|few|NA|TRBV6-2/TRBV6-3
TGTGCCAGCGACGAAGGGGCCTGGAACACCGGGGAGCTGTTTTTT
CASDEGAWNTGELFF
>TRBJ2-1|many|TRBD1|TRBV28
TGTGCCAGCACTCTTCTGGGGGACAGCTCCTACAATGAGCAGTTCTTC
CASTLLGDSSYNEQFF
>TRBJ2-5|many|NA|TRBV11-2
TGTGCCAGCAGCTTCGGGTGGGAGACCCAGTACTTC
CASSFGWETQYF
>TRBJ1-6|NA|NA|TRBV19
TGTGCCAGTACCCCCAGCGGGATTAATTCACCCCTCCACTTT
CASTPSGINSPLHF
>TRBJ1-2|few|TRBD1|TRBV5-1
TGCGCCAGCAGCCGAGACCAGGGGGCGTACTATGGCTACACCTTC
CASSRDQGAYYGYTF
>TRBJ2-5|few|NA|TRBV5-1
TGCGCCAGCAGCTTTACAGGGGAGGTGGACCAGTACTTC
CASSFTGEVDQYF
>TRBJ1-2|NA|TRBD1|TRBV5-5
TGTGCCAGCAGCCCAGAGGCTCAGGGACAGGTCGGGGGCTACACCTTC
CASSPEAQGQVGGYTF
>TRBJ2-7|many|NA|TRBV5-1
TGCGCCAGCAGCTGGACTTACCTTGGTGGCTCCTACGAGCAGTACTTC
CASSWTYLGGSYEQYF
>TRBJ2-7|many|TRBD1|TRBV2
TGTGCCAGCAGGCAGTTGCCAAGAGGGACAGGCGAGCAGTACTTC
CASRQLPRGTGEQYF
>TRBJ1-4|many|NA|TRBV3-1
TGTGCCAGCAGCCAAGAGAAGAACAGGTTTAATGAAAAACTGTTTTTT
CASSQEKNRFNEKLFF
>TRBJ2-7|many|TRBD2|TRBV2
TGTGCCAGCAGTAACCCGGGACTAGCGGGAGTTTCCTACGAGCAGTACTTC
CASSNPGLAGVSYEQYF
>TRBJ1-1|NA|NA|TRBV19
TGTGCCAGTAGTATGGGGGCCAGGAGCGAAGCTTTCTTT
CASSMGARSEAFF
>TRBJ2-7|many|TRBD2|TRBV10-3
TGTGCCATCAGTTCCCGACTAGCGGGGAACTCCTACGAGCAGTACTTC
CAISSRLAGNSYEQYF
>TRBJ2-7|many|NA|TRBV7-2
TGTGCCAGCAGCTCCGGGTTGGCGGCATACGAGCAGTACTTC
CASSSGLAAYEQYF
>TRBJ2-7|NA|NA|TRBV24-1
TGTGCCACCAGTGATTTGGAAACAGGGCCCGAGCAGTACTTC
CATSDLETGPEQYF
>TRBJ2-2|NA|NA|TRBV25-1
TGTGCCAGCATCGGAGGTTCGGCCGGGGAGCTGTTTTTT
CASIGGSAGELFF
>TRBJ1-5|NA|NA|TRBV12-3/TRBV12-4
TGTGCCAGCAGTTTATTTCCGGGGCCGCCCCAGCATTTT
CASSLFPGPPQHF
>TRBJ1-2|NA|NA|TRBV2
TGTGCCAGCAGGGTTGACTATGGCTACACCTTC
CASRVDYGYTF
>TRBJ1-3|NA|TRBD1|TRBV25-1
TGTGCCAGCAGTGCCGACAGGGATGGAAACACCATATATTTT
CASSADRDGNTIYF
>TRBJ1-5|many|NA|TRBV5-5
TGTGCCAGCAGTTCCGGGACACCGAATCAGCCCCAGCATTTT
CASSSGTPNQPQHF
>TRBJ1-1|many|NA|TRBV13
TGTGCCAGCAGCCCTACCGGGGGGTACACTGAAGCTTTCTTT
CASSPTGGYTEAFF